Below, 7 T cell receptor beta chains from the same sample are listed, as sequenced in a study of siplizumab effects on memory and regulatory T cells. This table comes from immunoSEQ multiplex PCR, and its TCRdb copy is limited to in-frame clones, with some not included. Counted here are tens of thousands of clones, 80% to 95% occurring once; the ten biggest clones make up over 5.5%. Sequencing was carried out using CD8+ T cells sorted from blood. The receptors were sampled from a human donor in good health.

The rearrangement links TRBV5-1 to TRBJ2-7; no clear D gene. Trimming removed 4 bases at V and 0 bases at J, with 14 bases between. The CDR3 runs 15 residues. CDR1 and CDR2 from the germline V gene are SGHRS and YFSETQ. The CDR3 spells CASSLKGLPSYEQYF. CDR3 nucleotide sequence: TGCGCCAGCAGCCTCAAGGGCTTACCCTCCTACGAGCAGTACTTC.

For this clone: The same CDR3 is also encoded by other DNA sequences in this sample. This chain joins TRBV7-3 and TRBJ1-1, with D unresolved. The CDR3 is made up of 13 amino acids. Per the germline V gene, CDR1 is SGHTA and CDR2 is FQGTGA. Trimming left V 5 bases short and J 1 base short, with 8 bases between. CDR3 amino acids: CASSPGPNTEAFF. CDR3 sequence (DNA): TGTGCCAGCAGCCCCGGACCGAACACTGAAGCTTTCTTT.

This chain links TRBV10-3 with TRBJ2-2, with D perhaps matching TRBD1 (6 bases). This CDR3 has 16 amino acids. V was clipped by 2 bases and J by 2 bases, with 12 bases between them. Germline V gene sequence: CDR1 ENHRY, CDR2 SYGVKD. CDR3 in DNA: TGTGCCATCAGTGAGCGAGGACAGTCTAACACCGGGGAGCTGTTTTTT. Translated: CAISERGQSNTGELFF.

The gene calls are TRBV19 and TRBJ2-2; no definite D call. The V and J ends lost 5 bases and 6 bases respectively, with 7 bases between them. This CDR3 contains 12 residues. Germline V gene data show CDR1 as LNHDA and CDR2 as SQIVND (reference sequence). The CDR3 spells CASSWAAGELFF. In nucleotides, the CDR3 is TGTGCCAGTAGTTGGGCGGCCGGGGAGCTGTTTTTT.

This clone has a handful of counts. V is TRBV6-4 and J is TRBJ1-5; a weak D match, TRBD1 (6 bases). V lost 3 bases and J 3 bases, leaving 6 bases between the germline ends. Germline CDR1 reads MRHNA; CDR2 reads SNTAGT. The CDR3 totals 13 residues. The CDR3 spells CASSEGANQPQHF. CDR3 DNA sequence: TGTGCCAGCAGTGAGGGGGCCAATCAGCCCCAGCATTTT.

The gene calls are TRBV4-1 and TRBJ2-4, with 7 bases that match TRBD2. This CDR3 spans 15 amino acids. CDR1 and CDR2 (germline): MGHRA, YSYEKL. Trimming took 3 bases from V and 9 from J; bases not matched to a gene: 11. For the CDR3, the DNA is TGCGCCAGCAGCCAGGGGGGAGGGGCCCCCCCCATTCAGTACTTC. Its translation: CASSQGGGAPPIQYF.

The rearrangement uses TRBV2 and TRBJ1-5; TRBD1 agrees at 9 bases. There are 15 residues in the CDR3. Germline V CDR1 and CDR2: SNHLY, FYNNEI. J gave up 6 bases and V 1 base, and 4 bases lay outside the gene matches. The CDR3, as DNA: TGTGCCAGCAGTGAAGGGGACAGGGTGGGTCAGCCCCAGCATTTT. Its translation is CASSEGDRVGQPQHF.